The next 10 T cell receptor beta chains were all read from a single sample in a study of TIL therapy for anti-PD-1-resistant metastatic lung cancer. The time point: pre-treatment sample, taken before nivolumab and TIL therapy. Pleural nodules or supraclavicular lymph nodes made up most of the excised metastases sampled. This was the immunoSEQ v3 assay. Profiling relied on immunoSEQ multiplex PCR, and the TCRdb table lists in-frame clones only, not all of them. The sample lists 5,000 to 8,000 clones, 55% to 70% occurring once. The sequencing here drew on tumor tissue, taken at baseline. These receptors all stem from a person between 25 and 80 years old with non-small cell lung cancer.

The CDR3 nucleotides are TGTGCCAGCAGTTTGGACGGTAGCTCTGGAAACACCATATATTTT. Translated, it gives CASSLDGSSGNTIYF. This chain connects TRBV6-2 or TRBV6-3 to TRBJ1-3; the D is unclear. V was cut by 4 bases and J by 0 bases, with 10 bases left in between. Germline-derived CDR1 and CDR2 are MNHEY and SVGEGT. The CDR3 length is 15 residues.

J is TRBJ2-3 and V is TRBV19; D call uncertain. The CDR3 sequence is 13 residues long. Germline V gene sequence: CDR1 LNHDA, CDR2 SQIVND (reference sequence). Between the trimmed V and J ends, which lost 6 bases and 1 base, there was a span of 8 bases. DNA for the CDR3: TGTGCCAGTAGCCCCCAGGGCACAGATACGCAGTATTTT. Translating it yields CASSPQGTDTQYF.

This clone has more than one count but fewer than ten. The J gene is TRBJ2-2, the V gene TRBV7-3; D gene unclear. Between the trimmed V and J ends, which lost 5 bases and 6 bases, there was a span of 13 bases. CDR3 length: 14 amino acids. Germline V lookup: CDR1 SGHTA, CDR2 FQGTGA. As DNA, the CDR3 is TGTGCCAGCAGCGGCCAAGGACGTTCCGGGGAGCTGTTTTTT. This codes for CASSGQGRSGELFF.

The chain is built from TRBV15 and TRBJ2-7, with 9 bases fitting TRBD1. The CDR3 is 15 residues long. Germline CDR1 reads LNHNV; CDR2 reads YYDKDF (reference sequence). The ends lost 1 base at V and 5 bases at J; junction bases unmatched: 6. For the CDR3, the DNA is TGTGCCACCAGCAGAGGGACAGGGGTTTCCGACGAGCAGTACTTC. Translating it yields CATSRGTGVSDEQYF.

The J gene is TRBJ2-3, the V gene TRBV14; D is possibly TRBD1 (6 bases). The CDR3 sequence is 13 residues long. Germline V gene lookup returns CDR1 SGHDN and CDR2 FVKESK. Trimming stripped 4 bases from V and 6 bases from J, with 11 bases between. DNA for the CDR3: TGTGCCAGCAGCCCGGACAGACAGGATACGCAGTATTTT. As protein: CASSPDRQDTQYF.

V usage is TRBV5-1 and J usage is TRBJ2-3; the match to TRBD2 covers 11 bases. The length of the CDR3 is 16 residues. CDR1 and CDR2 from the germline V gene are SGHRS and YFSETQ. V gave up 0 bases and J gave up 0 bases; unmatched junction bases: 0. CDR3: CASSLGLAGSTDTQYF. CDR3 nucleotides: TGCGCCAGCAGCTTGGGACTAGCGGGAAGCACAGATACGCAGTATTTT.

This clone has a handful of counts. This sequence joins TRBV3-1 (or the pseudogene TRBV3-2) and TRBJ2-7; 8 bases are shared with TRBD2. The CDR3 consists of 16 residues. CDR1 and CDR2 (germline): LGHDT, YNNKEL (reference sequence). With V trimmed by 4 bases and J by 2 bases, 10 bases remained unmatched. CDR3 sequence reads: CASSRDSAGGTYEQYF. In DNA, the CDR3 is TGTGCCAGCAGCCGAGACTCTGCGGGAGGCACCTACGAGCAGTACTTC.

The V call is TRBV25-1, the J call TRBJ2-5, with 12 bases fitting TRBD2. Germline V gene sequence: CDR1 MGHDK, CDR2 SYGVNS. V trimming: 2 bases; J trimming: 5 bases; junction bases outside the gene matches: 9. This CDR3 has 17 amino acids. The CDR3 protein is CASSEDRPSGGAETQYF. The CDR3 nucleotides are TGTGCCAGCAGTGAAGACCGGCCTAGCGGGGGGGCGGAGACCCAGTACTTC. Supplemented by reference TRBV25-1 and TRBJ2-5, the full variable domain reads EADIYQTPRYLVIGTGKKITLECSQTMGHDKMYWYQQDPGMELHLIHYSYGVNSTEKGDLSSESTVSRIRTEHFPLTLESARPSHTSQYLCASSEDRPSGGAETQYFGPGTRLLVL.

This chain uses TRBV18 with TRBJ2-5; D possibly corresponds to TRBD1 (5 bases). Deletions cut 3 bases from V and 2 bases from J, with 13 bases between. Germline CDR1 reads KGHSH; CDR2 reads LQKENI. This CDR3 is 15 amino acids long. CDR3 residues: CASSPRGDSQETQYF. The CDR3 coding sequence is TGTGCCAGCTCACCTAGAGGCGACAGTCAAGAGACCCAGTACTTC.

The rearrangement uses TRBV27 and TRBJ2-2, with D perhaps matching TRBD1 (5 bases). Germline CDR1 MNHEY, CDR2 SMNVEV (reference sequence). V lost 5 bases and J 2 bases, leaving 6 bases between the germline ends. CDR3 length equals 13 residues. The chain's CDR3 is CASSDSNTGELFF. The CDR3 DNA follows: TGTGCCAGCAGTGACAGTAACACCGGGGAGCTGTTTTTT.